This T cell receptor beta chain was captured in a study of blood T cell repertoires in COVID-19. As for the study in general: Researchers got acute and convalescent COVID-19 samples from the United States, Italy and Spain.

This clone was detected only once. CDR1 is SGHTA, CDR2 FQGNSA, per germline. V gave up 6 bases and J gave up 2 bases; unmatched junction bases: 8. The CDR3 covers 15 residues. Produced via immunoSEQ multiplex PCR; TCRdb's table is partial and in-frame only. The data hold hundreds of thousands of clones, with about 87% observed a single time. The receptor was derived from a woman in her late teens or twenties who had recovered from COVID-19. The sample was PBMCs or T cells enriched from blood (not recorded which). V gene TRBV7-2 combines with J gene TRBJ2-7, with 9 nucleotides matching TRBD2. Here the CDR3 reads CASSTASGITYEQYF. In nucleotides, the CDR3 is TGTGCCAGCAGTACAGCTAGCGGGATTACCTACGAGCAGTACTTC.